The 27 T cell receptor beta chains given below trace back to one sample, sequenced in a study of cytomegalovirus exposure and HLA in healthy donors. The PCR used 60 Vbeta and 13 Jbeta primers. Measured with immunoSEQ multiplex PCR; TCRdb has only the in-frame clones, and not every one. The data show just over 60,000 clones, over 75% seen once. The sample taken for sequencing was PBMCs. The receptors stem from a man younger than 30 in good health and CMV-seronegative.

The chain combines TRBV28 with TRBJ2-7; D is perhaps TRBD1 (7 bases). CDR1 is MDHEN, CDR2 SYDVKM, per germline. The V and J ends lost 6 bases and 1 base respectively, with 13 bases between them. The CDR3 is made up of 14 amino acids. The CDR3 bases are TGTGCCAGCAGGGCAGGGGGGCTATCCTACGAGCAGTACTTC. It encodes CASRAGGLSYEQYF.

The J gene is TRBJ1-6, the V gene TRBV4-1; 11 bases are a match to TRBD1. Per the germline V gene, CDR1 is MGHRA and CDR2 is YSYEKL. This CDR3 comprises 16 residues. Trimming took 3 bases from V and 10 from J; bases not matched to a gene: 8. The CDR3 loop reads CASSQGPGTGGSPLHF. The CDR3 nucleotides read TGCGCCAGCAGCCAGGGGCCCGGGACAGGGGGATCACCCCTCCACTTT.

CDR3 residues: CASSLWSSNTEAFF. The CDR3 DNA follows: TGTGCCAGCAGTTTATGGTCCTCCAACACTGAAGCTTTCTTT. The chain employs TRBV28 and TRBJ1-1; no definite D call. This CDR3 spans 14 amino acids. V was clipped by 0 bases and J by 2 bases, with 7 bases between them. CDR1 MDHEN and CDR2 SYDVKM come from the germline V gene.

The CDR3 loop reads CASSLNRVNGAMDTQYF. The CDR3 DNA is TGTGCCAGCAGCTTAAACCGAGTTAATGGTGCGATGGATACGCAGTATTTT. V usage is TRBV11-2 and J usage is TRBJ2-3; D uncertain. This CDR3 spans 17 amino acids. Germline lookup yields CDR1 SGHAT and CDR2 FQNNGV. V gave up 2 bases and J gave up 6 bases, with 21 bases separating them. The entire variable domain, with the rest obtained from reference TRBV11-2 and TRBJ2-3, is as follows: EAGVAQSPRYKIIEKRQSVAFWCNPISGHATLYWYQQILGQGPKLLIQFQNNGVVDDSQLPKDRFSAERLKGVDSTLKIQPAKLEDSAVYLCASSLNRVNGAMDTQYFGPGTRLTVL.

The chain is built from TRBV6-1 and TRBJ2-2; unclear D gene. The V gene lost 4 bases and the J gene lost 5 bases, with 8 bases spanning the gap. From germline, CDR1 is MNHNS and CDR2 SASEGT. The CDR3 is 13 amino acids. CDR3 nucleotide sequence: TGTGCCAGCAGTGCCCCGTTGACCGGGGAGCTGTTTTTT. It yields the protein CASSAPLTGELFF.

The rearrangement links TRBV4-1 to TRBJ1-5, with 8 bases identical to TRBD1. Germline CDR1 is MGHRA and CDR2 is YSYEKL. The V segment lost 4 bases and the J segment 3 bases; nucleotides outside the gene matches: 5. The CDR3 consists of 15 residues. CDR3 region: CASSLTGGNNQPQHF. CDR3 bases: TGCGCCAGCAGCCTTACAGGGGGGAACAATCAGCCCCAGCATTTT.

This clone has a single count. V is TRBV11-3 and J is TRBJ1-6; perhaps TRBD1 as D (5 bases). The germline gives CDR1 SGHNT, CDR2 YENEEA. V dropped 4 bases and J dropped 10 bases, with 8 bases sitting between them. The CDR3 contains 12 residues. DNA for the CDR3: TGTGCCAGCAGCTCAGGGTGGTCACCCCTCCACTTT. Its protein is CASSSGWSPLHF.

The chain joins TRBV11-2 to TRBJ2-7, with 9 bases matching TRBD1. The ends lost 5 bases at V and 3 bases at J; junction bases unmatched: 2. There are 13 residues in the CDR3. Germline CDR1 reads SGHAT; CDR2 reads FQNNGV. The CDR3 nucleotides read TGTGCCAGCAGCACGACAGGGGGCTACGAGCAGTACTTC. Translating gives CASSTTGGYEQYF. Looking up the rest from reference TRBV11-2 and TRBJ2-7 gives the full variable domain: EAGVAQSPRYKIIEKRQSVAFWCNPISGHATLYWYQQILGQGPKLLIQFQNNGVVDDSQLPKDRFSAERLKGVDSTLKIQPAKLEDSAVYLCASSTTGGYEQYFGPGTRLTVT.

The table lists this clone with a few counts. This chain links TRBV7-9 with TRBJ1-2, with TRBD1 as a possible D gene (5 bases). The CDR3 totals 13 residues. V gave up 1 base and J gave up 2 bases, with 5 bases separating them. Germline V lookup: CDR1 SEHNR, CDR2 FQNEAQ (reference sequence). The CDR3 loop is CASSLGTNYGYTF. DNA of the CDR3: TGTGCCAGCAGCTTAGGGACAAACTATGGCTACACCTTC.

The chain combines TRBV11-2 with TRBJ1-3; D is ambiguous. Germline CDR1 SGHAT, CDR2 FQNNGV. The CDR3 extends over 14 amino acids. Trimming pared 4 bases from V and 1 base from J, leaving 8 bases between. The CDR3, as DNA: TGTGCCAGCAGCTCCAGCAGGTCTGGAAACACCATATATTTT. Translating it yields CASSSSRSGNTIYF.

This clone was counted a single time. This chain joins TRBV12-5 and TRBJ2-7; 12 positions match TRBD2. Germline V gene lookup returns CDR1 LGHNT and CDR2 FRNRAP. CDR3 length: 15 amino acids. The trim removed 6 bases at V and 3 bases at J, leaving 6 bases unmatched. CDR3 in DNA: TGTGCTAGTGGCAGTGGACTAGCGGGGCGCTACGAGCAGTACTTC. It is translated as CASGSGLAGRYEQYF.

This chain uses TRBV14 with TRBJ2-1, with TRBD2 matching 11 bases. Losses at the gene ends were 3 bases for V and 3 bases for J; bases not matched to a gene: 1. Germline V gene lookup returns CDR1 SGHDN and CDR2 FVKESK. The CDR3 consists of 15 residues. The DNA for the CDR3 is TGTGCCAGCAGCCATAGCGGGGGGGTCTACAATGAGCAGTTCTTC. Translating it yields CASSHSGGVYNEQFF.

The J gene is TRBJ2-3, the V gene TRBV5-1; D remains ambiguous. Deletions cut 4 bases from V and 0 bases from J, with 9 bases between. CDR3 length equals 14 residues. CDR1 SGHRS and CDR2 YFSETQ come from the germline V gene. The DNA of the CDR3 is TGCGCCAGCAGCCAGGATGCTAGCACAGATACGCAGTATTTT. It yields the protein CASSQDASTDTQYF.

The rearrangement uses TRBV9 and TRBJ2-1, with TRBD2 as a possible D gene (7 bases). This CDR3 is built from 16 residues. The V gene's germline CDR1 is SGDLS and CDR2 YYNGEE. Trimming stripped 0 bases from V and 6 bases from J, with 16 bases between. The CDR3 spells CASSVVGSGGLNEQFF. In DNA form, the CDR3 reads TGTGCCAGCAGCGTAGTCGGGTCGGGGGGCCTCAATGAGCAGTTCTTC.

This clone came up a few times. The rearrangement links TRBV28 to TRBJ1-4; 9 bases are shared with TRBD1. The trim removed 5 bases at V and 6 bases at J, leaving 7 bases unmatched. Germline V lookup: CDR1 MDHEN, CDR2 SYDVKM. CDR3 length: 15 residues. The CDR3 sequence is CASSAQDRGDEKLFF. The CDR3 DNA sequence: TGTGCCAGCAGTGCACAAGACAGGGGGGATGAAAAACTGTTTTTT.

The J gene is TRBJ1-1, the V gene TRBV5-1; D gene uncertain. In germline, CDR1 is SGHRS, CDR2 YFSETQ. The CDR3 is 13 residues long. Trimming left V 5 bases short and J 1 base short, with 9 bases between. CDR3 in DNA: TGCGCCAGCAGTACGGGAGCGAACACTGAAGCTTTCTTT. Its protein is CASSTGANTEAFF.

The V and J genes are TRBV7-9 and TRBJ1-2; tentatively, D is TRBD1 (6 bases). Germline values: CDR1 SEHNR, CDR2 FQNEAQ (reference sequence). This CDR3 is 14 amino acids long. Trimming removed 5 bases from V and 4 bases from J, with 14 bases in between. CDR3 region: CASSPGAGAYGYTF. CDR3 DNA sequence: TGTGCCAGCAGCCCCGGGGCAGGGGCCTATGGCTACACCTTC.

V gene TRBV13 combines with J gene TRBJ2-7, with 7 nucleotides matching TRBD1. The CDR3 loop spans 15 amino acids. Trimming took 4 bases from V and 4 from J; bases not matched to a gene: 10. CDR1 is PRHDT, CDR2 FYEKMQ, per germline (reference sequence). The CDR3 bases are TGTGCCAGCAGCTCCTTTGACAGGGCGAAATACGAGCAGTACTTC. Encoded protein: CASSSFDRAKYEQYF.

The rearrangement joins TRBV19 to TRBJ1-4, with 8 nucleotides matching TRBD1. The CDR3 has 13 amino acids. The germline CDR1 and CDR2 sequences are LNHDA and SQIVND (reference sequence). V shed 9 bases and J 6 bases; nucleotides not matched to a gene: 6. In DNA, the CDR3 is TGTGCCAGCAGGGGGCAGGCGTATGAAAAACTGTTTTTT. As protein: CASRGQAYEKLFF.

The gene calls are TRBV19 and TRBJ1-2, with a tentative D call TRBD1 (5 bases). CDR3 size: 15 residues. Per germline, CDR1 LNHDA and CDR2 SQIVND (reference sequence). The V and J ends lost 5 bases and 3 bases respectively, with 16 bases between them. The CDR3 loop is CASSPLGEGYYGYTF. The CDR3 DNA is TGTGCCAGTAGTCCCCTAGGGGAGGGCTACTATGGCTACACCTTC.

J is TRBJ1-1 and V is TRBV6-5; 8 positions match TRBD1. J gave up 11 bases and V 4 bases, and 6 bases lay outside the gene matches. The CDR3 loop spans 12 amino acids. The germline V gene has CDR1 MNHEY and CDR2 SVGAGI. The CDR3 sequence: CASSSGQGIAFF. The CDR3 DNA is TGTGCCAGCAGTTCCGGACAGGGAATCGCTTTCTTT.

The V and J genes are TRBV5-4 and TRBJ2-6; D gene unclear. Germline V gene sequence: CDR1 SGHNT, CDR2 YYREEE (reference sequence). Trimming left V 0 bases short and J 1 base short, with 5 bases between. CDR3 size: 15 residues. The CDR3 protein is CASSLGASGANVLTF. The DNA for the CDR3 is TGTGCCAGCAGCTTGGGGGCGTCTGGGGCCAACGTCCTGACTTTC.

The V gene is TRBV6-5, the J gene TRBJ2-7; TRBD1 matches 12 bases. V gave up 0 bases and J gave up 7 bases; unmatched junction bases: 4. Germline V gene sequence: CDR1 MNHEY, CDR2 SVGAGI. This CDR3 is built from 15 residues. The CDR3 reads CASSYSGQGAREQYF. The CDR3 coding sequence is TGTGCCAGCAGTTACTCGGGACAGGGGGCTCGAGAGCAGTACTTC.

The V gene is TRBV18, the J gene TRBJ1-1; possible D gene TRBD1, 5 bases. Trimming took off 3 bases at V and 5 bases at J, with 16 bases between the two ends. The germline CDR1 and CDR2 sequences are KGHSH and LQKENI. The CDR3 runs 15 residues. CDR3 DNA: TGTGCCAGCTCACCCTTTGACACCAGGGCAACTGAAGCTTTCTTT. Translated, it gives CASSPFDTRATEAFF.

The chain carries TRBV13 and TRBJ1-4; the D gene is possibly TRBD1 (5 bases). The CDR3 consists of 15 residues. From germline, CDR1 is PRHDT and CDR2 FYEKMQ (reference sequence). Trimming removed 2 bases from V and 5 bases from J, with 12 bases in between. The CDR3 here is CASSLTGDYNEKLFF. CDR3 DNA sequence: TGTGCCAGCAGCTTAACGGGGGATTACAATGAAAAACTGTTTTTT.

This chain connects TRBV9 to TRBJ1-5; D is uncertain. The ends were cut back, 3 bases at V and 2 bases at J, with 12 bases in the middle. The length of the CDR3 is 15 residues. Germline V gene sequence: CDR1 SGDLS, CDR2 YYNGEE. The DNA of the CDR3 is TGTGCCAGCAGCGACAGCGCCGGGGGCAATCAGCCCCAGCATTTT. Translated: CASSDSAGGNQPQHF.

The V and J genes are TRBV2 and TRBJ2-7, with a tentative D call TRBD2 (5 bases). The CDR3 spans 11 residues. Germline CDR1 is SNHLY and CDR2 is FYNNEI. Trimming cost V 11 bases and J 6 bases, with 14 bases left between them. The CDR3 sequence: CAGKAGSEQYF. CDR3 DNA: TGTGCCGGGAAGGCGGGCTCCGAGCAGTACTTC.